This T cell receptor beta chain was sequenced for a study of early T cells in non-severe SARS-CoV-2 infection. Study at large: Sequencing of bulk RNA from unsorted whole blood was done, without chain pairing.

This CDR3 contains 13 residues. Germline-derived CDR1 and CDR2 are SGHVS and FQNEAQ. The V end was cut by 6 bases, the J end by 1 base, with 9 bases between. Individual cDNA molecules received unique molecular identifiers during library preparation. MiXCR was run by TCRdb on the 5' RACE reads, yielding one entry per CDR3 protein. The profile shows roughly 51,000 distinct CDR3 sequences, around 6% of them singletons. Many counts were recorded for this clonotype. The antigen remains undetermined. Study conclusions and caveats: VDJdb matches were skewed toward anti-spike CD8 T cell responses.

The material was whole blood, obtained at baseline. The V gene is TRBV7-8, the J gene TRBJ1-1; no clear D gene. This receptor was obtained from an adult who was a healthcare worker with PCR-confirmed SARS-CoV-2 infection or an uninfected control (not recorded which). The chain's CDR3 is CASSVKGNTEAFF. For the CDR3, the DNA is TGTGCCAGCAGTGTTAAAGGGAACACTGAAGCTTTCTTT.